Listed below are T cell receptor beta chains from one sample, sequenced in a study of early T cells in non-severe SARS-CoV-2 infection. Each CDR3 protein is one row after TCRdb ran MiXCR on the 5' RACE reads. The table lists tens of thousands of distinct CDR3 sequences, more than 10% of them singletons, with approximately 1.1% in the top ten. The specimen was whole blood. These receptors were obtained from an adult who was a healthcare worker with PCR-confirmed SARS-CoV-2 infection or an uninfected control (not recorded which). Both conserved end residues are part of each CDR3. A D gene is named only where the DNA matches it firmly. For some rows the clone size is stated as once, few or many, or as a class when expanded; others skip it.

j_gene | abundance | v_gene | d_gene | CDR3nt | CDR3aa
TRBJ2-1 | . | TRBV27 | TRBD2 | TGTGCCAGCAGCCAAGCGGGAGGGCCCAGTGAGCAGTTCTTC | CASSQAGGPSEQFF
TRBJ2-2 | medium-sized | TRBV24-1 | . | TGTGCCACCAGTTCCTCCGGGACTGACACCGGGGAGCTGTTTTTT | CATSSSGTDTGELFF
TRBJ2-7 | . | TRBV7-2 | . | TGTGCCAGCAGCTTAGGACCTATCTACGAGCAGTACTTC | CASSLGPIYEQYF
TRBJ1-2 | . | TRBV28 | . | TGTGCCAGCAGTTTTTCCCCAGGCCGGGCCTATGGCTACACCTTC | CASSFSPGRAYGYTF
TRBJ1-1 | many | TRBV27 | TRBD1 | TGTGCCAGCGGATTAACAGGGGGCGAGACTGAAGCTTTCTTT | CASGLTGGETEAFF
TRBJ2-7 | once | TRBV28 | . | TGTGCCAGCAGTTTGGCTGGCAGGGACTACGAGCAGTACTTC | CASSLAGRDYEQYF
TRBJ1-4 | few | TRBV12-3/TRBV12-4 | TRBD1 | TGTGCCAGCAGTTTAGAAGCAGGGGGAAGTGAAAAACTGTTTTTT | CASSLEAGGSEKLFF
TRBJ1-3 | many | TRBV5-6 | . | TGTGCCAGCAGCTTGGAAGTTCGATCCTCTGGAAACACCATATATTTT | CASSLEVRSSGNTIYF
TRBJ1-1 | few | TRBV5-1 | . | TGCGCCAGCAGGCAAGGGGTGAACACTGAAGCTTTCTTT | CASRQGVNTEAFF
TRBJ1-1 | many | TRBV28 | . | TGTGCCAGCACGTGGAACGAGAACACTGAAGCTTTCTTT | CASTWNENTEAFF
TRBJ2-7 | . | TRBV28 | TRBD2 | TGTGCCAGCAGGACTGCTAGCGGGAGAGGGGAGCAGTACTTC | CASRTASGRGEQYF
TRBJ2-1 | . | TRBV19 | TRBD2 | TGTGCCAGTATCGTGACTAGCGGGAGCTTCAATGAGCAGTTCTTC | CASIVTSGSFNEQFF
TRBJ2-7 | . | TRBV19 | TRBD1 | TGTGCCAGTAGTGTCTTAAGGGGGCGGAACTACGAGCAGTACTTC | CASSVLRGRNYEQYF
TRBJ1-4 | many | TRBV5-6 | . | TGTGCCAGCAGCTTCACACAGGGAAGTAGCGAAAAACTGTTTTTT | CASSFTQGSSEKLFF
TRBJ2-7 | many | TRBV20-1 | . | TGCAGTGCTACCGGGACTCCTTCCTACGAGCAGTACTTC | CSATGTPSYEQYF
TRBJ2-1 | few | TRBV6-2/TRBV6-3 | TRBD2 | TGTGCCATCTTGACTAGCGGGAGGGTCAATGAGCAGTTCTTC | CAILTSGRVNEQFF
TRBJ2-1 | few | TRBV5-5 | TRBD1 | TGTGCCAGCAGCTTGGCCGGGACAGGGACTTACAATGAGCAGTTCTTC | CASSLAGTGTYNEQFF
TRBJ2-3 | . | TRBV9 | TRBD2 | TGTGCCAGCAGCGGTGAGCGGGGACTTTCGGATACGCAGTATTTT | CASSGERGLSDTQYF
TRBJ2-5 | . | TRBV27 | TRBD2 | TGTGCCAGCAGTTCCGGGGGGGAGACCCAGTACTTC | CASSSGGETQYF
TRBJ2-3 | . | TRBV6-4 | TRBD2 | TGTGCCAGCAGTGCTAGCGGGGGGACAGATACGCAGTATTTT | CASSASGGTDTQYF
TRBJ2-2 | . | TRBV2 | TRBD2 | TGTGCCAGCACGTCTAGCGGGAGGGCCGGGGAGCTGTTTTTT | CASTSSGRAGELFF
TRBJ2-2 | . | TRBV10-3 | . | TGTGCCATCAGTGACCCCGGACGTGGAGCTAACACCGGGGAGCTGTTTTTT | CAISDPGRGANTGELFF
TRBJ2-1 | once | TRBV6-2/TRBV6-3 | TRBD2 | TGTGCCAGCGAGCTAGCGGGGGGGCCGACCGGGGCGTTCTTC | CASELAGGPTGAFF
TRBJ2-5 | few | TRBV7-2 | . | TGTGCCAGCAGCTTAGAGGGACAACTAAGAGAGTCCCAGTACTTC | CASSLEGQLRESQYF
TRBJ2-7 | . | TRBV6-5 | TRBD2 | TGTGCCAGCAGTTACACTAGCGGGAACTACGAGCAGTACTTC | CASSYTSGNYEQYF
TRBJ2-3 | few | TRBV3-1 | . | TGTGCCAGCAGCCAAGCCGGGGAGGATACGCAGTATTTT | CASSQAGEDTQYF
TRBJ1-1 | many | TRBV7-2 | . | TGTGCCAGCAGCTACGGACGTAAAGCTTTCTTT | CASSYGRKAFF
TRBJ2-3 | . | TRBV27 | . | TGTGCCAGCAGTTTATGGGGTCCTAGCACAGATACGCAGTATTTT | CASSLWGPSTDTQYF
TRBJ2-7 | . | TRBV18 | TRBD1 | TGTGCCAGCTCACCACGGACAGGGGTCGACGAGCAGTACTTC | CASSPRTGVDEQYF
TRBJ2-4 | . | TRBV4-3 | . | TGCGCCAGCAGCCAAGATTATCCCGGGCCCAAAAACATTCAGTACTTC | CASSQDYPGPKNIQYF
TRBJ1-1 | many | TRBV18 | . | TGTGCCAGCTCACCACAGGGGAGCACTGAAGCTTTCTTT | CASSPQGSTEAFF
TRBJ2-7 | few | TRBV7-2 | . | TGTGCCAGCAGCTTCGATCGCCCGGGGGAGCAGTACTTC | CASSFDRPGEQYF
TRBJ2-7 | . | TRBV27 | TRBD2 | TGTGCCAGTAAACTAGCGGGAGGAATCGAGCAGTACTTC | CASKLAGGIEQYF
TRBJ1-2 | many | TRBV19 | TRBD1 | TGTGCCAGTAGTACTGGGGACAGGGGGCGAATGGATTATGGCTACACCTTC | CASSTGDRGRMDYGYTF
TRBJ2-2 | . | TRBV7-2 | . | TGTGCCAGCAGCTTAAGTGTCGGCGGCACCGGGGAGCTGTTTTTT | CASSLSVGGTGELFF
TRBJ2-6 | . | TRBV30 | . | TGTGCCTGGACGTGGGGGAGCGGGGCCAACGTCCTGACTTTC | CAWTWGSGANVLTF
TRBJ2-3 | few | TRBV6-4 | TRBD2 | TGTGCCAGCATGGCGGGAGAGTCAGATACGCAGTATTTT | CASMAGESDTQYF
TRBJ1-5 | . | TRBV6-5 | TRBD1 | TGTGCCAGCAGTTACGGGACAGGGGTAGGAGAGCCCCAGCATTTT | CASSYGTGVGEPQHF
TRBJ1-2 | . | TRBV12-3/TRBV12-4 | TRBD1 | TGTGCCAGCAGTACAAGGACAGGCGACAATGGCTACACCTTC | CASSTRTGDNGYTF
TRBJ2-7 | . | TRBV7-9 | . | TGTGCCAGCAGCTTAGTACAGGCCTACGAGCAGTACTTC | CASSLVQAYEQYF
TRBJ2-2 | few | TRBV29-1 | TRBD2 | TGCAGCGTTGAGTTCGGGACTAGCGGGATTTCGAACACCGGGGAGCTGTTTTTT | CSVEFGTSGISNTGELFF
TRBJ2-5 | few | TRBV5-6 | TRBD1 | TGTGCCAGCAGCTCTCCGGGACAGGGCCAAGAGACCCAGTACTTC | CASSSPGQGQETQYF
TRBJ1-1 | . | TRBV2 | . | TGTGCTAGCAACCCAAATACTAACACTGAAGCTTTCTTT | CASNPNTNTEAFF
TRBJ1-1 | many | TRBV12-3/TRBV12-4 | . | TGTGCCAGCAGTTTAACAAAGAAGAACACTGAAGCTTTCTTT | CASSLTKKNTEAFF
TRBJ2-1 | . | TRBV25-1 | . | TGTGCCAGCAGTGGGTTTGTCAATGAGCAGTTCTTC | CASSGFVNEQFF
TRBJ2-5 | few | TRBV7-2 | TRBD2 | TGTGCCAGCAGCTCTGCCGGGACTAGTCAAGAGACCCAGTACTTC | CASSSAGTSQETQYF